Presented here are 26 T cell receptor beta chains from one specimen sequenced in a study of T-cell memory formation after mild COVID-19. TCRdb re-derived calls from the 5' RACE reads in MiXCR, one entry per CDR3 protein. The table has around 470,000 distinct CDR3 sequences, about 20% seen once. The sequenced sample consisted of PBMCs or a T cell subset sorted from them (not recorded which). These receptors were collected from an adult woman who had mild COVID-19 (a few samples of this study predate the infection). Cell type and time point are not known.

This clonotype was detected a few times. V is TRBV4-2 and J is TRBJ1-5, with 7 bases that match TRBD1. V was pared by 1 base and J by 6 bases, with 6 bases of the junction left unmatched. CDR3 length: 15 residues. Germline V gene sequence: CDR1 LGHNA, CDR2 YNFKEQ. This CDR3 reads CASSQVSRGIQPQHF. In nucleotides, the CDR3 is TGTGCCAGCAGCCAAGTCTCCAGGGGGATTCAGCCCCAGCATTTT.

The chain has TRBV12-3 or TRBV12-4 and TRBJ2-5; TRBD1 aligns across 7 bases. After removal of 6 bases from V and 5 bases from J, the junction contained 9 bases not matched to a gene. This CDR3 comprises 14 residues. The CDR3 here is CASSPTGADETQYF. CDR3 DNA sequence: TGTGCCAGCAGCCCCACAGGGGCCGACGAGACCCAGTACTTC.

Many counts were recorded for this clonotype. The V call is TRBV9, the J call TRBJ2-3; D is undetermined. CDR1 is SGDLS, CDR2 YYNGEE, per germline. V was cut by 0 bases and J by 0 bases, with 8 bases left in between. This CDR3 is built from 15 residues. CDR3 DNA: TGTGCCAGCAGCGTAGAATTAAGGAGCACAGATACGCAGTATTTT. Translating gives CASSVELRSTDTQYF.

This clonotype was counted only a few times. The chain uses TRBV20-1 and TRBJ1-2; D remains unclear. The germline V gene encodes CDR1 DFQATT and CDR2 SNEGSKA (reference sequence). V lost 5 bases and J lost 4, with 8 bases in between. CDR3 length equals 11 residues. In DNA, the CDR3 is TGCAGTGCTCACAAGGTCTATGGCTACACCTTC. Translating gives CSAHKVYGYTF.

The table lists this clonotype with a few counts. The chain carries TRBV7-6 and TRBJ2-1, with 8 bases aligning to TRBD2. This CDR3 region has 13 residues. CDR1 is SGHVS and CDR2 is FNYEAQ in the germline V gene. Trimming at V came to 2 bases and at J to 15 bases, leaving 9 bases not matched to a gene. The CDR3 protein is CASSLSSGGGLFF. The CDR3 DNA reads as TGTGCCAGCAGCTTATCGAGCGGGGGCGGCCTGTTCTTC.

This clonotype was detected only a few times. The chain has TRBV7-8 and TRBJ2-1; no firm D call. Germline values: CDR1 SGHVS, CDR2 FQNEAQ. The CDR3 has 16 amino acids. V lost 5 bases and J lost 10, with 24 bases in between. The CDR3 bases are TGTGCCAGCAGCCCGGGCATCGGACCCCCCGATAAGGAGCAGTTCTTC. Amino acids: CASSPGIGPPDKEQFF.

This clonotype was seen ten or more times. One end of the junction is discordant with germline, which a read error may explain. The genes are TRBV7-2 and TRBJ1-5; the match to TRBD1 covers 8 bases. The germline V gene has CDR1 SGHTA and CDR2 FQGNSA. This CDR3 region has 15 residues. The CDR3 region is CASSLGGTGGQPQHF. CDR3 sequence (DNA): TGCGCCAGCAGCTTAGGCGGGACAGGTGGTCAGCCCCAGCATTTT.

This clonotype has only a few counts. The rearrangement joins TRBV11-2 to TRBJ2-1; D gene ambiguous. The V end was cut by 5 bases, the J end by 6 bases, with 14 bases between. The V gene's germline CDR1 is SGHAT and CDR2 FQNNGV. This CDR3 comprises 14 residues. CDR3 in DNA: TGTGCCAGCAGCACTACGTATGGTGGCAATGAGCAGTTCTTC. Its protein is CASSTTYGGNEQFF. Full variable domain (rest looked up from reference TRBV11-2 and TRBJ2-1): EAGVAQSPRYKIIEKRQSVAFWCNPISGHATLYWYQQILGQGPKLLIQFQNNGVVDDSQLPKDRFSAERLKGVDSTLKIQPAKLEDSAVYLCASSTTYGGNEQFFGPGTRLTVL.

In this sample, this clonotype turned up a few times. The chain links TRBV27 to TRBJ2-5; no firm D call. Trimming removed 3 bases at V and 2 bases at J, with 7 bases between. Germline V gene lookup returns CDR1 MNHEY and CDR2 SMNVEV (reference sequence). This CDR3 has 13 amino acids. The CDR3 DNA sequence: TGTGCCAGCAGTTTCAGGTTTCAAGAGACCCAGTACTTC. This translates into CASSFRFQETQYF.

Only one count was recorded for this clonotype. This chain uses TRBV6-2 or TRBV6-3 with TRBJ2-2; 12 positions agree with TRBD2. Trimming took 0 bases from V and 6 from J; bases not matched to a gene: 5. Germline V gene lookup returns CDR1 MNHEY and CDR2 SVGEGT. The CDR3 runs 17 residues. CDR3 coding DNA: TGTGCCAGCAGTTACTCGACTAGCGGGAGCGGAGCCGGGGAGCTGTTTTTT. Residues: CASSYSTSGSGAGELFF.

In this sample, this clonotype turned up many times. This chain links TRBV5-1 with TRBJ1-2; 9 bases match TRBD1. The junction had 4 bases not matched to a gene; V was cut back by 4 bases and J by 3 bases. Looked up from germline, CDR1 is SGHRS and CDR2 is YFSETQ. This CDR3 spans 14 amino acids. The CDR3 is CASSVQGADYGYTF. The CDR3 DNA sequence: TGCGCCAGCAGCGTACAGGGGGCGGACTATGGCTACACCTTC.

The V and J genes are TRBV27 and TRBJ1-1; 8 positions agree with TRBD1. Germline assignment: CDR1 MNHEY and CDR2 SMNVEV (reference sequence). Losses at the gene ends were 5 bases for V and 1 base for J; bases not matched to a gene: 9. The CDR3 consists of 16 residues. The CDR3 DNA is TGTGCCAGCAGTCCCATGTTAACAGGGGGGAACACTGAAGCTTTCTTT. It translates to CASSPMLTGGNTEAFF.

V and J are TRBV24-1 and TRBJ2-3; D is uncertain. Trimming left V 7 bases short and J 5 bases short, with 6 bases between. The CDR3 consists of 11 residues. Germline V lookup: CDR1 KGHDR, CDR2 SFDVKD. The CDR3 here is CATRDRDTQYF. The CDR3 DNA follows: TGTGCCACCAGGGATCGAGATACGCAGTATTTT.

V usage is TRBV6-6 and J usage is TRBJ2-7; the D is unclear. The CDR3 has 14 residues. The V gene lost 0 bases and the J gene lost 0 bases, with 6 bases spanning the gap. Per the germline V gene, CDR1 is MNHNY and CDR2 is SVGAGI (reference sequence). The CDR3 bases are TGTGCCAGCAGTTACTCGCTGTCCTCCTACGAGCAGTACTTC. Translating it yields CASSYSLSSYEQYF.

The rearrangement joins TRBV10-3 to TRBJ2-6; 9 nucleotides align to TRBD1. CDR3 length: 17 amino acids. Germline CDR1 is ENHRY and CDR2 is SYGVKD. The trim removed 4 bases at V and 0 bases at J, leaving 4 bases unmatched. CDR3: CAISVGQGGSGANVLTF. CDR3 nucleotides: TGTGCCATCAGTGTGGGACAGGGAGGCTCTGGGGCCAACGTCCTGACTTTC.

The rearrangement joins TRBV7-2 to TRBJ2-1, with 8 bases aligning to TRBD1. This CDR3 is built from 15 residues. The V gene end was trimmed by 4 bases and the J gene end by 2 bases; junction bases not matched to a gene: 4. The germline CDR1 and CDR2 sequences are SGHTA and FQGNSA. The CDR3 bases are TGTGCCAGCAGCTACAGGGGGGCCACCTACAATGAGCAGTTCTTC. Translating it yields CASSYRGATYNEQFF.

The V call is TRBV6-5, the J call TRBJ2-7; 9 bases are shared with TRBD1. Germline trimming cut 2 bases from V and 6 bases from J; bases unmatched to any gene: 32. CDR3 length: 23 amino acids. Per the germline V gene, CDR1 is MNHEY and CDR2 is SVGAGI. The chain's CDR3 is CASSYHGTGSLQRPRFWVCEQYF. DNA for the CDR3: TGTGCCAGCAGTTACCACGGGACAGGGTCCCTGCAGAGGCCTCGGTTTTGGGTATGCGAGCAGTACTTC.

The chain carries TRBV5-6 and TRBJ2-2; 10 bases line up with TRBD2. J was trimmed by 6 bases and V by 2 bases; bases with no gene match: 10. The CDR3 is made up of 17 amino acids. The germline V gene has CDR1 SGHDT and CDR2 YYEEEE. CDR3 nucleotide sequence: TGTGCCAGCAGCTTAAAGAGTGCTAGCGGGAGCGCCGGGGAGCTGTTTTTT. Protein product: CASSLKSASGSAGELFF.

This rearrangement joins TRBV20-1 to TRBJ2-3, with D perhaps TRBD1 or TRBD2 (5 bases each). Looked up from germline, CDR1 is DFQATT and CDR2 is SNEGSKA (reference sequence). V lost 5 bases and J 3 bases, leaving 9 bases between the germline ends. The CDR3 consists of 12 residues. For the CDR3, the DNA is TGCAGTGCTGGGACGTCGACAGATACGCAGTATTTT. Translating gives CSAGTSTDTQYF.

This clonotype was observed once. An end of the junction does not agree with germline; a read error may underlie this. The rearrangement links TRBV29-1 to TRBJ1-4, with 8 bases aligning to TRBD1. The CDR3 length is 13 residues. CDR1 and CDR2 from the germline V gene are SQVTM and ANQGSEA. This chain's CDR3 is CSVEDRGQEKLFF. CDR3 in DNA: TGCAGCGTCGAAGACAGGGGACAAGAAAAACTGTTTTTT.

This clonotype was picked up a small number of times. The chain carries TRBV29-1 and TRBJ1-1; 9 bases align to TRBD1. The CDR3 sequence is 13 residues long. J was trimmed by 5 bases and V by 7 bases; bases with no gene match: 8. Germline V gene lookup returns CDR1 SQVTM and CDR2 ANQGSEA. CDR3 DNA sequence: TGCAGCGCCTCCGGGACAGGGTATACTGAAGCTTTCTTT. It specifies CSASGTGYTEAFF.

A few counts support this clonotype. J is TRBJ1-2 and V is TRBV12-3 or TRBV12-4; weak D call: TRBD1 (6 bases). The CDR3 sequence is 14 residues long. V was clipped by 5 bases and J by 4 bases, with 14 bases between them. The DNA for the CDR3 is TGTGCCAGCAGTCCCGGGGGCAGGGGCTATGGCTACACCTTC. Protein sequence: CASSPGGRGYGYTF.

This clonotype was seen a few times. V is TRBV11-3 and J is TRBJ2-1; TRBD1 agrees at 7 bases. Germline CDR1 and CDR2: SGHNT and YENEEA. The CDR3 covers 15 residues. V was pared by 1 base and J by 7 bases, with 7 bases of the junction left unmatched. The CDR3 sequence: CASSLVTGAGNEQFF. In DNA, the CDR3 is TGTGCCAGCAGCTTAGTAACAGGGGCTGGTAATGAGCAGTTCTTC.

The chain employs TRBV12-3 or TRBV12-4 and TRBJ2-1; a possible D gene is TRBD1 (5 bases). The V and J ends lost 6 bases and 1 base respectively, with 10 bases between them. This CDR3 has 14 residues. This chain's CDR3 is CASSQTASYNEQFF. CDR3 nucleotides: TGTGCCAGCAGCCAGACAGCTTCCTACAATGAGCAGTTCTTC.

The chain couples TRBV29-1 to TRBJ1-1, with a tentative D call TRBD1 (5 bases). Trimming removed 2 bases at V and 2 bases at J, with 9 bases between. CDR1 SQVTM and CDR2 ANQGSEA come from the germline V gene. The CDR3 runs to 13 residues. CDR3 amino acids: CSVEWGSNTEAFF. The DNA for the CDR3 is TGCAGCGTTGAATGGGGGTCAAACACTGAAGCTTTCTTT.

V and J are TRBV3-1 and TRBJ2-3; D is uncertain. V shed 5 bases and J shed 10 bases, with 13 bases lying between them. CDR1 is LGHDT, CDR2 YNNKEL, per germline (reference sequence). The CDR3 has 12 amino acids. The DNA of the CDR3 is TGTGCCAGCAGCGTCAGCACTATAGCGCAGTATTTT. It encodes CASSVSTIAQYF.